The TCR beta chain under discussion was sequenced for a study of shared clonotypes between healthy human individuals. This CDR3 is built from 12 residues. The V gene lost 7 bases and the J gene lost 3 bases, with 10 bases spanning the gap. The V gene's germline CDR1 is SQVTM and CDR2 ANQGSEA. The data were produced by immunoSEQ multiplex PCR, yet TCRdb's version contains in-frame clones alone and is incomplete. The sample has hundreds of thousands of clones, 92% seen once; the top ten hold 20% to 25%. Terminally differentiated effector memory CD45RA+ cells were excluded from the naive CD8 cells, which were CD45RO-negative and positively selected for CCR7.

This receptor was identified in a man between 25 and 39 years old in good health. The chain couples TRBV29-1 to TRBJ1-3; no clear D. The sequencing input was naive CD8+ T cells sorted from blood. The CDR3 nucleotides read TGCAGCGGGACTCTACATGGAAACACCATATATTTT. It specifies CSGTLHGNTIYF.